This TCR beta chain was captured by sequencing in a study of liver allograft versus peripheral blood T cells. At the level of the study: Graft-liver T cell receptor repertoires were compared against recipient peripheral blood repertoires.

TCRdb analysed the reads with MiXCR anew, one entry per CDR3 protein. Of about 7,800 distinct CDR3 sequences listed, approximately 17% were seen once; the top ten hold about 1.4%. This clonotype ranks as medium-sized. The antigen is undetermined. General study points: There were reportedly differences between T cell receptor repertoires inside liver allografts and those in peripheral blood.

Trimming cost V 7 bases and J 3 bases, with 13 bases left between them. Looked up from germline, CDR1 is MNHNS and CDR2 is SASEGT. The CDR3 is made up of 14 amino acids. This sequence joins TRBV6-1 and TRBJ1-5; D might be TRBD1 (5 bases). This TCR was sampled from a human patient who had a liver transplant. Some T cells here may be from the graft donor. The CDR3 sequence: CASIGWGDNQPQHF. The DNA for the CDR3 is TGTGCCAGCATAGGGTGGGGGGACAATCAGCCCCAGCATTTT.